This T cell receptor (beta chain) originates from a study of blood T cells in healthy people across ages. CDR1 and CDR2 (germline): SNHLY, FYNNEI. Trimming removed 7 bases at V and 0 bases at J, with 12 bases between. This CDR3 spans 14 amino acids. Using a J-beta primer mix together with a sample-barcoded 5' primer, a second PCR was run for roughly 7 to 12 cycles. A single record per CDR3 protein comes from TCRdb applying MiXCR to the 5' RACE reads. Of 1.5 million to 2 million distinct CDR3 sequences in the sample, roughly 50% were seen once. This receptor was taken from a woman in her 40s in good health. The genes are TRBV2 and TRBJ1-2, with a possible D match to TRBD1 (6 bases). What was sequenced was blood. CDR3 in DNA: TGTGCCAGCACCGGGACAAATTCTAACTATGGCTACACCTTC. This codes for CASTGTNSNYGYTF.